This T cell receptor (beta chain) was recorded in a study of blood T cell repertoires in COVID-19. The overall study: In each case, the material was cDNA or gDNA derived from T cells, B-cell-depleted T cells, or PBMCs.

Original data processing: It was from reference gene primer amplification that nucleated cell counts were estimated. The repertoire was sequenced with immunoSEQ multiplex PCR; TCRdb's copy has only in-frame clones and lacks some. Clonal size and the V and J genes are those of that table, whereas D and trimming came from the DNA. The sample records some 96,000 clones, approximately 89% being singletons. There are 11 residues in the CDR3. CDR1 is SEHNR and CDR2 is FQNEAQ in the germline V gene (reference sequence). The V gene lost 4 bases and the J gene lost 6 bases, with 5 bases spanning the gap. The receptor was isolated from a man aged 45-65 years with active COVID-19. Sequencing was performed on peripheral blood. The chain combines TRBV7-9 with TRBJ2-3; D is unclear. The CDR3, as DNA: TGTGCCAGCAGCTCCCCGGATACGCAGTATTTT. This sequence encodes CASSSPDTQYF.